The clone carrying this T cell receptor beta chain appeared a few times. CDR3 length equals 16 residues. CDR1 is KGHSH, CDR2 LQKENI, per germline. Trimming removed 3 bases from V and 0 bases from J, with 13 bases in between. In the original processing: By means of reference gene primer amplification, nucleated cell counts were estimated. The table came from immunoSEQ multiplex PCR; TCRdb's copy has only in-frame clones and leaves some out. The V and J calls and clone size were taken over from that table, and D and trimming were inferred from the DNA. The sample lists more than 35,000 clones; approximately 91% were seen once. The sample belongs to a study of blood T cell repertoires in COVID-19. Study-level background: The analysed material was cDNA or gDNA that came from T cells, B-cell-depleted T cells, or PBMCs.

The TCR sequence derives from a man aged 65 to 85 with acute or convalescent COVID-19. Material: peripheral blood. The chain has TRBV18 and TRBJ2-3; D unresolved. The CDR3 bases are TGTGCCAGCTCACCTGACATGTTGCTTAGCACAGATACGCAGTATTTT. Protein product: CASSPDMLLSTDTQYF.